The clone carrying this T cell receptor (beta chain) appeared a single time. The record originates from a study of shared clonotypes between healthy human individuals. V shed 4 bases, J shed 4 bases, and the junction held 5 bases outside the gene matches. The germline gives CDR1 SGHRS, CDR2 YFSETQ. The CDR3 sequence is 14 residues long. Generated by immunoSEQ multiplex PCR, the TCRdb table keeps only in-frame clones and is missing some. The sample has nearly 1,000,000 clones, 76% seen once. This sequence originates from a man between 18 and 29 years old in good health. The source material was memory CD4+ T cells sorted from blood. Subset given: CD45RA-negative fraction. The V call is TRBV5-1, the J call TRBJ2-5, with 9 bases identical to TRBD1. Here the CDR3 DNA reads TGCGCCAGCAGCGCACGGGGACAGGGAGAGACCCAGTACTTC. The encoded protein is CASSARGQGETQYF.